This T cell receptor (beta chain) was retrieved from a study of blood T cell repertoires in COVID-19. Data came from immunoSEQ multiplex PCR; TCRdb stores just in-frame clones and leaves some out. This table has around 80,000 clones, 82% appearing once. The length of the CDR3 is 13 residues. Germline CDR1 SGHDT, CDR2 YYEEEE. V lost 4 bases, J lost 6 bases, and 6 bases stayed unmatched. The sequence derives from a man older than 75 with acute or convalescent COVID-19. The chain links TRBV5-6 to TRBJ1-2; 7 bases fit TRBD1. The specimen was peripheral blood. CDR3 nucleotides: TGTGCCAGCAGCCTCAACAGGGGTGATGGCTACACCTTC. This codes for CASSLNRGDGYTF.